Listed below are T cell receptor beta chains from one sample, sequenced in a study of CD8+ T cells in alopecia areata. Clones were read by immunoSEQ multiplex PCR, and TCRdb kept only the in-frame ones, dropping some. The sample lists 220,000 or so clones; more than 45% were seen once. Here the sequenced sample was CD4+ T cells sorted from blood, taken at week 0. These receptors were collected from a human donor with alopecia areata. The CDR3 runs from the conserved cysteine through the conserved F or W.

len,v_gene,j_gene,CDR3aa
13,TRBV7-9,TRBJ2-3,CASSFNGPDTQYF
15,TRBV5-1,TRBJ2-1,CASSLQAGVGNEQFF
13,TRBV27,TRBJ1-5,CASRMTPNQPQHF
12,TRBV15,TRBJ2-5,CATSRDQYAQYF
15,TRBV7-9,TRBJ1-6,CASTDSGARNSPLHF
13,TRBV6-5,TRBJ1-5,CASSRRSNQPQHF
17,TRBV7-9,TRBJ1-5,CASSSPPQDGVTQPQHF
14,TRBV27,TRBJ2-4,CASSPRQGPSIQYF
15,TRBV19,TRBJ2-7,CASSGGTAKTYEQYF
16,TRBV6-1,TRBJ2-3,CASSGLRDSIADTQYF
13,TRBV11-2,TRBJ2-5,CASSSGQAETQYF
12,TRBV30,TRBJ2-5,CAWKTSGETQYF
19,TRBV15,TRBJ1-3,CATSRDRGATGSYGNTIYF
13,TRBV10-3,TRBJ2-1,CAISVSGRGEQFF
12,TRBV2,TRBJ1-1,CATQQGWAEAFF
13,TRBV2,TRBJ2-5,CASTVAGKETQYF
16,TRBV6-5,TRBJ1-1,CASSSGQPSLNTEAFF
18,TRBV30,TRBJ1-4,CAWSVRATLKDSNEKLFF
14,TRBV14,TRBJ1-1,CASQAGLRVTEAFF
17,TRBV7-7,TRBJ2-2,CASSLVPRATNTGELFF
15,TRBV6-5,TRBJ2-1,CASRLAGGDYNEQFF
14,TRBV7-9,TRBJ2-7,CASSLATPSYEQYF
11,TRBV11-2,TRBJ2-7,CASSLAREQYF
12,TRBV6-5,TRBJ1-2,CASSSAVGGYTF
15,TRBV4-1,TRBJ2-7,CASSQGGQGYYEQYF
13,TRBV30,TRBJ1-5,CAWSHTRERPQHF
14,TRBV6-5,TRBJ2-7,CASSYSKLVAEQYF
14,TRBV11-2,TRBJ2-1,CASSLAGGYNEQFF
13,TRBV2,TRBJ2-7,CASSATGVNEQYF
15,TRBV29-1,TRBJ1-2,CSVVPPGEEGRGYTF
12,TRBV29-1,TRBJ1-1,CSVTGGNTEAFF
15,TRBV7-2,TRBJ2-1,CASSLNLLSPHEQFF
11,TRBV10-3,TRBJ2-1,CAIGGFNEQFF
13,TRBV30,TRBJ2-2,CAWKGTARGELFF
16,TRBV7-2,TRBJ2-2,CASSRGLAGWTGELFF
13,TRBV29-1,TRBJ2-1,CSHRDSSYNEQFF
13,TRBV2,TRBJ2-7,CASTNLGTHEQYF
15,TRBV4-1,TRBJ2-1,CASSQARLRGSEQFF
13,TRBV5-5,TRBJ2-2,CASSGEVSGELFF
15,TRBV7-8,TRBJ2-6,CASSLTGAGANVLTF
18,TRBV5-5,TRBJ2-2,CASSLGPGTSGTVGELFF
13,TRBV5-6,TRBJ2-1,CASTRDYGNEQFF
14,TRBV14,TRBJ1-2,CASSLPGHIYGYTF
14,TRBV6-5,TRBJ1-2,CASQSIAQGRGYTF
15,TRBV6-1,TRBJ2-1,CASSDYSGGGNEQFF
16,TRBV6-6,TRBJ1-6,CASSYGGGQGNSPLHF
15,TRBV27,TRBJ2-7,CASSLSRTSSREQYF
12,TRBV29-1,TRBJ2-5,CSVGTGGETQYF